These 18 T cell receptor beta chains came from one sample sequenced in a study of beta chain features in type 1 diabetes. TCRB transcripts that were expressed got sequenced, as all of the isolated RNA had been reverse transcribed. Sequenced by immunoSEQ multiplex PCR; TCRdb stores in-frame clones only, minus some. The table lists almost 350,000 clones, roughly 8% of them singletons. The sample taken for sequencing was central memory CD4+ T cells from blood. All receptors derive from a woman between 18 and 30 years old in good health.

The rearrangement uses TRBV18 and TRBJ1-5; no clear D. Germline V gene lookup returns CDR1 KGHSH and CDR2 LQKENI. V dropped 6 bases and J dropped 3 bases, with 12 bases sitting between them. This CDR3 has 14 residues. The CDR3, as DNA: TGTGCCAGCTCCGCCCAGGATGACAATCAGCCCCAGCATTTT. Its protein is CASSAQDDNQPQHF. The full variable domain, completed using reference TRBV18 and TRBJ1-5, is NAGVMQNPRHLVRRRGQEARLRCSPMKGHSHVYWYRQLPEEGLKFMVYLQKENIIDESGMPKERFSAEFPKEGPSILRIQQVVRGDSAAYFCASSAQDDNQPQHFGDGTRLSIL.

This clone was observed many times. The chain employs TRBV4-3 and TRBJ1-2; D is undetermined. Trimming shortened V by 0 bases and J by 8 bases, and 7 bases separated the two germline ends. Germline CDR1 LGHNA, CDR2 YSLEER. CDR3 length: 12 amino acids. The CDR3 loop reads CASSQDGGGYTF. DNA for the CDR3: TGCGCCAGCAGCCAAGACGGTGGGGGCTACACCTTC.

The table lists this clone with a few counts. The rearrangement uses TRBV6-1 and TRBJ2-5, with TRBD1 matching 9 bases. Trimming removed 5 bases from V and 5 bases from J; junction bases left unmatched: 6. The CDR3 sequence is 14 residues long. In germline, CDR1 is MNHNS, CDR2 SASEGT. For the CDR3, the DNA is TGTGCCAGCAGTCTACAGGGGGCGGGGGAGACCCAGTACTTC. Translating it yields CASSLQGAGETQYF.

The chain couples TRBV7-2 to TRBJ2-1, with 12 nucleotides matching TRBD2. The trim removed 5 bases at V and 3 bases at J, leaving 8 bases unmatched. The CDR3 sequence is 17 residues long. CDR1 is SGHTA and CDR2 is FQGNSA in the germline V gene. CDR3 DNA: TGTGCCAGCAGCAGACGGACTAGCGGGACTGACTACAATGAGCAGTTCTTC. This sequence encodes CASSRRTSGTDYNEQFF. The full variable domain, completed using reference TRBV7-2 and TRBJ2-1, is GAGVSQSPSNKVTEKGKDVELRCDPISGHTALYWYRQSLGQGLEFLIYFQGNSAPDKSGLPSDRFSAERTGGSVSTLTIQRTQQEDSAVYLCASSRRTSGTDYNEQFFGPGTRLTVL.

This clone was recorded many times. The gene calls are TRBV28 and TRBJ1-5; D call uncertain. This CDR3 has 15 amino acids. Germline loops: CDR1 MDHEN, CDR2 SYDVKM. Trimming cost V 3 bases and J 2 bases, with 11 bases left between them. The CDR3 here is CASSFLEGGNQPQHF. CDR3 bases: TGTGCCAGCAGTTTCCTGGAGGGCGGCAATCAGCCCCAGCATTTT.

CDR3 region: CEAENYGYTF. The CDR3 DNA is TGTGAGGCAGAGAACTATGGCTACACCTTC. The rearrangement links TRBV5-6 to TRBJ1-2; D unclear. CDR1 and CDR2 from the germline V gene are SGHDT and YYEEEE. The CDR3 covers 10 residues.

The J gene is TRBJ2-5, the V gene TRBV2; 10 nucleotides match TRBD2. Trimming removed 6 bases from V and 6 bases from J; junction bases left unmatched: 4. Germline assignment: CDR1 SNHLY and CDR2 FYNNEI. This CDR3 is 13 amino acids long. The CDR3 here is CASSSGRVQTQYF. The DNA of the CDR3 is TGTGCCAGCAGCAGCGGGAGGGTACAGACCCAGTACTTC.

The CDR3 nucleotides read TGTGCCAGCACTCTGACTAGCGGGAGGGCCCGTGAGCAGTTCTTC. Protein product: CASTLTSGRAREQFF. The chain has TRBV6-5 and TRBJ2-1, with 14 bases that match TRBD2. This CDR3 is 15 amino acids long. With V trimmed by 7 bases and J by 9 bases, 8 bases remained unmatched. Germline V CDR1 and CDR2: MNHEY, SVGAGI.

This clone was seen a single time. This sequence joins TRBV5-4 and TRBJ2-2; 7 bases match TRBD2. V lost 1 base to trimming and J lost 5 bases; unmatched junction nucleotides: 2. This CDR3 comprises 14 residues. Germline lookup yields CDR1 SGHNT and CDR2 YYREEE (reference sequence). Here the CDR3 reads CASSLNSGTGELFF. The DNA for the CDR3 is TGTGCCAGCAGCTTGAATAGCGGGACCGGGGAGCTGTTTTTT.

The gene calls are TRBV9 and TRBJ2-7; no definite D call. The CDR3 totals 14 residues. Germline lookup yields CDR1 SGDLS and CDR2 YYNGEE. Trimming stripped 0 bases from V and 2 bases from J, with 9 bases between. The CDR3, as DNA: TGTGCCAGCAGCGTAGGTATGTCCCCCTACGAGCAGTACTTC. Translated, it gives CASSVGMSPYEQYF.

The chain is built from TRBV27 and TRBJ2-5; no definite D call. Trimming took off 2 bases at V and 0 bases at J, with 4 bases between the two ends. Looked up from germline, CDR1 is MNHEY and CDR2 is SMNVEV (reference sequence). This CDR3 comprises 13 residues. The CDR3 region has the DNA TGTGCCAGCAGTTTAAACTACCAAGAGACCCAGTACTTC. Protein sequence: CASSLNYQETQYF.

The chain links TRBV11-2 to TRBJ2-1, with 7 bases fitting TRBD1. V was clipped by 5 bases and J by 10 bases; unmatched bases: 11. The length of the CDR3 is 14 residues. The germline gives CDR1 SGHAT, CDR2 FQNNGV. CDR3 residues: CASSHPSGTVEQFF. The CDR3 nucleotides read TGTGCCAGCAGCCACCCTAGTGGGACAGTCGAGCAGTTCTTC.

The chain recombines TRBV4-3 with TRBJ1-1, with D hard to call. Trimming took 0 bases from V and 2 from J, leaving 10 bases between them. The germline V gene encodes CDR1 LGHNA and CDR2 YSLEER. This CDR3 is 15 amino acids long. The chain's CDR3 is CASSQDVRRNTEAFF. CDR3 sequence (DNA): TGCGCCAGCAGCCAAGATGTAAGACGTAACACTGAAGCTTTCTTT.

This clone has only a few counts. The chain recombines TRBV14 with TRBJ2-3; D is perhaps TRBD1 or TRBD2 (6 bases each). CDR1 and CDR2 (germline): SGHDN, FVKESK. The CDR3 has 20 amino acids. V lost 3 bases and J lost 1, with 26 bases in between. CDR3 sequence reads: CASSHSPRQGGAGGTDTQYF. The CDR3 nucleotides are TGTGCCAGCAGCCATTCTCCCAGGCAGGGAGGAGCAGGGGGCACAGATACGCAGTATTTT.

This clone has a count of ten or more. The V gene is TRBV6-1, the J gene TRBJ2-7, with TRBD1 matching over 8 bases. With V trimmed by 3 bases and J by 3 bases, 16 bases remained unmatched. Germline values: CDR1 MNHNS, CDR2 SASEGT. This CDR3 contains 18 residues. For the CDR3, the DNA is TGTGCCAGCAGTGAGAGTGGCCGGACAGGGTGGACCTACTACGAGCAGTACTTC. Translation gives CASSESGRTGWTYYEQYF.

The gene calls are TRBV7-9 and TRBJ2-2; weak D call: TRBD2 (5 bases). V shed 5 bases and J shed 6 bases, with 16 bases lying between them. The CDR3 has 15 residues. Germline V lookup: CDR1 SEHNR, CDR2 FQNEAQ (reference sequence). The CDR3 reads CASSQSSLVAGELFF. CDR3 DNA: TGTGCCAGCAGCCAGAGTTCACTAGTGGCCGGGGAGCTGTTTTTT.

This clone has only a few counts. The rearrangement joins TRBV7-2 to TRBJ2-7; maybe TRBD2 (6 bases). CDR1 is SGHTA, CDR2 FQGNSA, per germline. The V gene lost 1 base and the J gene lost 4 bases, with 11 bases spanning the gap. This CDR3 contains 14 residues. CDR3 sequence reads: CASSLVGGGYEQYF. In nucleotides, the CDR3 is TGTGCCAGCAGCTTAGTGGGGGGAGGATACGAGCAGTACTTC.

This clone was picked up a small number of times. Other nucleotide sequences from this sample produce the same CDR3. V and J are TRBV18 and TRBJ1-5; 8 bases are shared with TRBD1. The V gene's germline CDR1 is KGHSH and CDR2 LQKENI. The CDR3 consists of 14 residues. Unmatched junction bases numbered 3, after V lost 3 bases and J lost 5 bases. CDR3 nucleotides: TGTGCCAGCTCACCGCAGGGGGCCGATCAGCCCCAGCATTTT. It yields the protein CASSPQGADQPQHF.